The rows below give T cell receptor beta chains drawn from one sample of a study of cytomegalovirus exposure and HLA in healthy donors. The repertoire was sequenced with immunoSEQ multiplex PCR; TCRdb's copy has only in-frame clones and lacks some. The table lists about 150,000 clones. The material sequenced was PBMCs. These receptors were taken from a man in his thirties or forties in good health and CMV-seronegative. Both conserved end residues are part of each CDR3. A D gene is named only where the DNA matches it firmly.

j_call | v_call | d_call | cdr3_aa | cdr3_nt
TRBJ1-2 | TRBV5-1 | TRBD1 | CASSLGTGGGYGYTF | TGCGCCAGCAGCTTGGGGACAGGGGGCGGCTATGGCTACACCTTC
TRBJ1-2 | TRBV14 | NA | CASSQAGRGNYGYTF | TGTGCCAGCAGCCAAGCGGGTAGGGGAAACTATGGCTACACCTTC
TRBJ2-7 | TRBV7-9 | NA | CASSRTGGFGGSYEQYF | TGTGCCAGCAGCCGAACCGGGGGTTTTGGAGGAAGTTACGAGCAGTACTTC
TRBJ2-7 | TRBV5-1 | TRBD2 | CASSLRGLASEQYF | TGCGCCAGCAGCTTGAGGGGACTAGCCTCCGAGCAGTACTTC
TRBJ1-3 | TRBV6-5 | NA | CASSGTTGGNTIYF | TGTGCCAGCAGCGGGACAACGGGAGGAAACACCATATATTTT
TRBJ2-1 | TRBV11-3 | TRBD2 | CASSSRGSSGAYNEQFF | TGTGCCAGCAGCTCCCGCGGCTCGAGCGGGGCTTACAATGAGCAGTTCTTC
TRBJ2-1 | TRBV25-1 | TRBD2 | CASSQPRLAGGQEQFF | TGTGCCAGCAGCCAGCCCAGACTAGCGGGAGGGCAAGAGCAGTTCTTC
TRBJ1-1 | TRBV5-6 | NA | CASSRDTEAFF | TGTGCCAGCAGCCGAGACACTGAAGCTTTCTTT
TRBJ2-5 | TRBV10-1 | TRBD2 | CASSVLAGGPLETQYF | TGCGCCAGCAGTGTCCTAGCGGGAGGGCCACTAGAGACCCAGTACTTC
TRBJ2-7 | TRBV19 | NA | CASSRGFQGSYEQYF | TGTGCCAGTAGTAGGGGATTTCAGGGGTCCTACGAGCAGTACTTC
TRBJ1-2 | TRBV9 | NA | CASSERTAFLYGYTF | TGTGCCAGCAGCGAGAGGACAGCCTTCCTATATGGCTACACCTTC
TRBJ2-7 | TRBV25-1 | TRBD1 | CASSPSGQRYEQYF | TGTGCCAGCAGTCCATCGGGACAGCGTTACGAGCAGTACTTC
TRBJ1-3 | TRBV7-2 | TRBD1 | CASSGQTGGGNTIYF | TGTGCCAGCAGCGGTCAGACAGGGGGTGGGAACACCATATATTTT